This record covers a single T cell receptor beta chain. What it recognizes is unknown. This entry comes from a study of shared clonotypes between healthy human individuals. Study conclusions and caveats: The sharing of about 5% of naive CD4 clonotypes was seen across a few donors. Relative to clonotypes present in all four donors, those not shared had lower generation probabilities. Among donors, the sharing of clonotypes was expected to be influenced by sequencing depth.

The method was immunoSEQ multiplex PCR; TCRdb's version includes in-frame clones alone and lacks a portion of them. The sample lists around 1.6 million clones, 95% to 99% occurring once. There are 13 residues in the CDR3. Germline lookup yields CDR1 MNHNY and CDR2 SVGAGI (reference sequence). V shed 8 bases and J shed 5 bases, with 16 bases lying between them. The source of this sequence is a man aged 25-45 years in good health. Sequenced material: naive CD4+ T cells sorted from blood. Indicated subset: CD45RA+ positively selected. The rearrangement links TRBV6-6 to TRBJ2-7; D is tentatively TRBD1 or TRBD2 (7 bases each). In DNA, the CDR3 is TGTGCCAGCGGAGGGAGGGGGCATGACGAGCAGTACTTC. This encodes CASGGRGHDEQYF.